Listed below are T cell receptor beta chains from one sample, sequenced in a study of molecular identifiers for immune sequencing clone quantification. One entry per CDR3 protein, called by TCRdb with MiXCR from the PCR reads. The table has about half a million distinct CDR3 sequences, 20% to 25% seen once. Sequenced sample: naive CD8+ T cells from blood, with Jurkat cell RNA spiked in. All receptors derive from a human donor in good health. Some libraries in this study had Jurkat cell RNA spiked in. Each CDR3 is given with its conserved first and last residue. D genes are given only for firm matches. Clone size, where shown, is once, few, many, or a class for clones that have expanded.

>NA|TRBJ2-5|TRBV27|many
CASSPLGQGPRETQYF
TGTGCCAGCAGTCCGCTCGGACAAGGACCGCGAGAGACCCAGTACTTC
>NA|TRBJ2-7|TRBV5-1|many
CASKEDYEQYF
TGCGCCAGCAAGGAGGACTACGAGCAGTACTTC
>NA|TRBJ2-2|TRBV12-3/TRBV12-4|NA
CASSGTGPGELFF
TGTGCCAGCAGTGGAACGGGACCCGGGGAGCTGTTTTTT
>NA|TRBJ1-2|TRBV12-3/TRBV12-4|NA
CASSLDVRVPYGYTF
TGTGCCAGCAGTTTAGATGTCAGGGTTCCCTATGGCTACACCTTC
>TRBD1|TRBJ2-7|TRBV7-9|NA
CASSLTGGHYYEQYF
TGTGCCAGCAGCTTAACAGGGGGCCACTACTACGAGCAGTACTTC
>NA|TRBJ1-1|TRBV4-3|few
CASSLRVHTEAFF
TGCGCCAGCAGCCTCAGGGTTCACACTGAAGCTTTCTTT
>NA|TRBJ1-2|TRBV4-3|few
CASSQDPSRGGEDGYTF
TGCGCCAGCAGCCAAGATCCCTCGCGTGGGGGTGAGGATGGCTACACCTTC
>NA|TRBJ2-5|TRBV20-1|NA
CSARDQGLFSYTFQETQYF
TGCAGTGCTAGAGATCAGGGGCTCTTCTCCTATACTTTCCAAGAGACCCAGTACTTC
>TRBD2|TRBJ2-7|TRBV27|NA
CASSFEAGSYEQYF
TGTGCCAGCAGTTTTGAAGCGGGGAGCTACGAGCAGTACTTC
>TRBD1|TRBJ2-3|TRBV6-5|many
CATRTGANTDTQYF
TGTGCCACCCGGACAGGGGCGAACACAGATACGCAGTATTTT
>NA|TRBJ2-7|TRBV9|NA
CASSAYYDLSYEQYF
TGTGCCAGCAGCGCGTATTACGACCTTTCCTACGAGCAGTACTTC
>TRBD1|TRBJ2-7|TRBV5-4|NA
CASSYWGQACEQYF
TGTGCCAGCAGCTACTGGGGACAGGCCTGCGAGCAGTACTTC
>TRBD2|TRBJ2-7|TRBV29-1|many
CSGREGSYEQYF
TGCAGTGGCCGGGAGGGCAGCTACGAGCAGTACTTC
>TRBD2|TRBJ2-2|TRBV30|many
CAWSGLAGGPVGELFF
TGTGCCTGGAGTGGGCTAGCGGGGGGGCCCGTCGGGGAGCTGTTTTTT
>TRBD2|TRBJ2-3|TRBV20-1|NA
CSARDTSGRATDTQYF
TGCAGTGCTAGAGATACCAGCGGGAGGGCTACAGATACGCAGTATTTT
>NA|TRBJ2-3|TRBV7-9|many
CASLTDTQYF
TGTGCCAGCCTCACAGATACGCAGTATTTT
>NA|TRBJ1-2|TRBV19|NA
CASTPRAGVFLVDTF
TGTGCCAGTACGCCCCGGGCAGGGGTCTTCCTCGTAGACACCTTC
>NA|TRBJ2-7|TRBV7-8|few
CASSQGVVSYEQYF
TGTGCCAGCAGCCAGGGCGTTGTCTCCTACGAGCAGTACTTC
>NA|TRBJ1-1|TRBV4-1|many
CASSTRGGWAEAFF
TGCGCCAGCAGCACTCGCGGAGGGTGGGCTGAAGCTTTCTTT
>NA|TRBJ2-5|TRBV29-1|NA
CSVDPGETQYF
TGCAGCGTTGATCCGGGGGAGACCCAGTACTTC
>TRBD2|TRBJ2-2|TRBV12-3/TRBV12-4|many
CASRGTSGGEPNTGELFF
TGTGCCAGCAGAGGTACTAGCGGGGGAGAACCGAACACCGGGGAGCTGTTTTTT
>TRBD2|TRBJ2-7|TRBV4-2|many
CASSLRSGTSNEQYF
TGTGCCAGCAGCCTCAGGTCCGGGACTAGTAACGAGCAGTACTTC
>TRBD2|TRBJ2-3|TRBV3-1|NA
CASSLGLAGPREDTQYF
TGTGCCAGCAGTCTAGGACTAGCGGGTCCCCGGGAAGATACGCAGTATTTT
>NA|TRBJ2-1|TRBV20-1|NA
CSARGPGEVGEQFF
TGCAGTGCTAGAGGTCCGGGAGAGGTAGGTGAGCAGTTCTTC
>TRBD2|TRBJ2-7|TRBV4-3|many
CASSQDKASGTYEQYF
TGCGCCAGCAGCCAAGATAAGGCTAGCGGGACGTACGAGCAGTACTTC
>TRBD2|TRBJ2-2|TRBV19|NA
CASRRSGTGELFF
TGTGCCAGTAGACGTAGCGGGACCGGGGAGCTGTTTTTT
>TRBD1|TRBJ1-2|TRBV12-5|NA
CASGTGLAGYTF
TGTGCTAGTGGGACAGGGCTCGCTGGCTACACCTTC